This T cell receptor beta chain was identified in a study of T cell changes during pregnancy in multiple sclerosis. Produced via immunoSEQ multiplex PCR; TCRdb's table is partial and in-frame only. Among more than 30,000 clones listed, roughly 92% were seen once. V was pared by 2 bases and J by 0 bases, with 1 base of the junction left unmatched. Germline CDR1 and CDR2: SGHTA and FQGTGA. The CDR3 contains 15 residues. The specimen sequenced was PBMCs (not recorded whether the cells were cultured). This chain joins TRBV7-3 and TRBJ2-3, with 8 bases lining up with TRBD2. The receptor comes from a female donor with multiple sclerosis, enrolled in a pregnancy study. The CDR3 region has the DNA TGTGCCAGCAGCTTATCGGGAGGGAGCACAGATACGCAGTATTTT. Protein product: CASSLSGGSTDTQYF.